The clone carrying this T cell receptor (beta chain) has a single count. Original methodology: Cell counts per sample came from amplifying reference gene primers. TCRdb's copy holds only in-frame clones and misses some; the assay was immunoSEQ multiplex PCR. V and J calls and clone size are as listed in that table; D and trimming were resolved from the DNA. Among approximately 54,000 clones listed, around 83% were seen once. The sample comes from a study of blood T cell repertoires in COVID-19. Study overall: Spain, Italy and the United States supplied samples that represented acute and convalescent COVID-19. Sample material is recorded as cDNA or gDNA derived from T cells, B-cell-depleted T cells, or PBMCs.

The CDR3 is 16 residues long. Germline trimming cut 1 base from V and 2 bases from J; bases unmatched to any gene: 5. Germline V gives CDR1 MNHEY, CDR2 SVGAGI. The specimen sequenced was peripheral blood. The chain combines TRBV6-5 with TRBJ2-5; TRBD2 aligns across 9 bases. This TCR was recovered from a human donor in a cohort sampled during active COVID-19. Written as DNA, the CDR3 is TGTGCCAGCAGTTACTTCGTGACTAGCGGTCAAGAGACCCAGTACTTC. Residues: CASSYFVTSGQETQYF.